These 14 T cell receptor beta chains share one sample of origin, sequenced in a study of neurological immune-mediated disorders. TCRdb called the 5' RACE reads again in MiXCR, with one record for every CDR3 protein. The data show about 16,000 distinct CDR3 sequences, about a fifth seen once. Sequencing input: PBMCs. These TCRs come from a man aged 50 to 60 in good health.

This clonotype has ten or more counts. The chain employs TRBV9 and TRBJ2-3; the match to TRBD1 covers 7 bases. Germline V CDR1 and CDR2: SGDLS, YYNGEE. The V and J ends lost 3 bases and 2 bases, in that order; junction bases with no gene match: 6. This CDR3 has 15 amino acids. CDR3 sequence reads: CASSAEGTDTDTQYF. The CDR3 nucleotides are TGTGCCAGCAGCGCCGAAGGGACAGACACAGATACGCAGTATTTT.

This clonotype was counted many times. V and J are TRBV6-2 or TRBV6-3 and TRBJ2-7; 12 bases match TRBD1. Losses at the gene ends were 4 bases for V and 6 bases for J; bases not matched to a gene: 4. There are 14 residues in the CDR3. CDR1 is MNHEY, CDR2 SVGEGT, per germline. CDR3 amino acids: CASSWDRGPGEQYF. The CDR3 coding sequence is TGTGCCAGCAGTTGGGACAGGGGGCCGGGCGAGCAGTACTTC.

The chain combines TRBV28 with TRBJ2-3; a weak D match, TRBD2 (5 bases). The CDR3 consists of 11 residues. Germline loops: CDR1 MDHEN, CDR2 SYDVKM. With 9 bases removed from V and 5 bases from J, the gap between germline ends came to 9 bases. CDR3 loop: CARQRGDTQYF. CDR3 bases: TGTGCCAGGCAACGGGGAGATACGCAGTATTTT.

This clonotype was found many times. The chain carries TRBV5-1 and TRBJ2-7; tentatively, D is TRBD2 (6 bases). The CDR3 totals 13 residues. CDR1 is SGHRS and CDR2 is YFSETQ in the germline V gene. Trimming removed 5 bases at V and 2 bases at J, with 11 bases between. CDR3 nucleotides: TGCGCCAGCAGGCGGGGATTGACCTACGAGCAGTACTTC. This gives the protein CASRRGLTYEQYF.

The chain links TRBV20-1 to TRBJ2-1; D is uncertain. From germline, CDR1 is DFQATT and CDR2 SNEGSKA (reference sequence). Trimming shortened V by 6 bases and J by 0 bases, and 12 bases separated the two germline ends. The CDR3 extends over 14 amino acids. This CDR3 is CSALDPSSYNEQFF. In DNA form, the CDR3 reads TGCAGTGCACTGGACCCCTCCTCCTACAATGAGCAGTTCTTC.

This clonotype was found many times. The chain links TRBV7-2 to TRBJ2-5; a possible D gene is TRBD1 (6 bases). Germline loops: CDR1 SGHTA, CDR2 FQGNSA. V was clipped by 2 bases and J by 5 bases, with 15 bases between them. This CDR3 comprises 15 residues. CDR3 bases: TGTGCCAGCAGCTTAATGGCAGGGGTTGACGAGACCCAGTACTTC. It specifies CASSLMAGVDETQYF.

By frequency in the sample, this clonotype is medium-sized. The chain carries TRBV18 and TRBJ2-2; 9 bases line up with TRBD2. V was pared by 3 bases and J by 0 bases, with 5 bases of the junction left unmatched. Germline lookup yields CDR1 KGHSH and CDR2 LQKENI. CDR3 length equals 17 residues. The CDR3 here is CASSPTSGAPNTGELFF. The CDR3 DNA sequence: TGTGCCAGCTCACCGACTAGCGGAGCTCCGAACACCGGGGAGCTGTTTTTT.

This clonotype was observed at least ten times. The chain couples TRBV20-1 to TRBJ1-3, with 9 bases that match TRBD1. V was clipped by 3 bases and J by 3 bases; unmatched bases: 6. Germline V lookup: CDR1 DFQATT, CDR2 SNEGSKA (reference sequence). This CDR3 comprises 15 residues. The DNA of the CDR3 is TGCAGTGCTAGTCACACAGGGGGCGGTGGAAACACCATATATTTT. It yields the protein CSASHTGGGGNTIYF.

This clonotype was seen ten or more times. The rearrangement links TRBV7-3 to TRBJ2-5, with 7 bases fitting TRBD1. Germline V gene lookup returns CDR1 SGHTA and CDR2 FQGTGA. Trimming cost V 6 bases and J 5 bases; bases outside gene matches: 6. CDR3 length equals 13 residues. CDR3 sequence: CASSDRVDETQYF. CDR3 in DNA: TGTGCCAGCAGTGACAGGGTCGACGAGACCCAGTACTTC.

This clonotype is medium-sized (0.01 to 0.1%) in the sample. This chain connects TRBV9 to TRBJ1-2; D not resolved. This CDR3 region has 13 residues. Trimming pared 3 bases from V and 2 bases from J, leaving 8 bases between. Per the germline V gene, CDR1 is SGDLS and CDR2 is YYNGEE. CDR3 residues: CASSAGLNYGYTF. CDR3 DNA sequence: TGTGCCAGCAGCGCCGGGCTGAACTATGGCTACACCTTC.

In this sample, this clonotype turned up many times. The chain couples TRBV24-1 to TRBJ1-5, with D perhaps TRBD1 (5 bases). V gave up 9 bases and J gave up 2 bases, with 13 bases separating them. Germline V gene lookup returns CDR1 KGHDR and CDR2 SFDVKD. The CDR3 runs to 14 residues. The CDR3 is CATGAGTGNQPQHF. CDR3 DNA sequence: TGTGCCACCGGAGCCGGGACCGGCAATCAGCCCCAGCATTTT.

This clonotype was observed at least ten times. The chain joins TRBV2 to TRBJ2-1; 12 bases map to TRBD2. This CDR3 has 13 amino acids. Germline V gives CDR1 SNHLY, CDR2 FYNNEI. V lost 6 bases, J lost 7 bases, and 1 base stayed unmatched. This chain's CDR3 is CASSGTSGNEQFF. As DNA, the CDR3 is TGTGCCAGCAGCGGGACTAGCGGGAATGAGCAGTTCTTC.

This clonotype was counted at least ten times. The genes are TRBV20-1 and TRBJ2-7; TRBD2 matches at 11 bases. The ends lost 4 bases at V and 5 bases at J; junction bases unmatched: 7. CDR1 is DFQATT and CDR2 is SNEGSKA in the germline V gene (reference sequence). The CDR3 has 14 amino acids. CDR3 sequence (DNA): TGCAGTGCTACCACTAGCGGGAGACACGACGAGCAGTACTTC. It is translated as CSATTSGRHDEQYF.

V gene TRBV7-3 combines with J gene TRBJ2-3, with D unclear. Germline V lookup: CDR1 SGHTA, CDR2 FQGTGA. CDR3 length equals 16 residues. Trimming left V 5 bases short and J 0 bases short, with 15 bases between. CDR3 nucleotides: TGTGCCAGCAGCCTACCCGACTCCTTTAGCACAGATACGCAGTATTTT. This gives the protein CASSLPDSFSTDTQYF.